This TCR beta chain was sequenced in a study of T cells in narcolepsy. Overall study context: Patients with NT1 or NT2 and healthy control donors were enrolled. General observations from the study: Autoreactive HCRT-specific and TRIB2-specific clonotypes were marked in same-patient CSF-versus-blood CD4+ comparisons. Autoreactive clonotypes reportedly recurred in blood of same and different patients, not controls.

Remarks on this clone: Its antigen is not known.

V was clipped by 5 bases and J by 2 bases, with 15 bases between them. The V gene's germline CDR1 is SGHTA and CDR2 FQGNSA. The CDR3 totals 15 residues. This table comes from immunoSEQ multiplex PCR, and its TCRdb copy is limited to in-frame clones, with some not included. The profile shows 15,000 to 20,000 clones, 72% of them singletons. The V call is TRBV7-2, the J call TRBJ1-2; no firm D call. The sample was CD45RA- memory CD8+ T cells from PBMCs. This TCR came from a human donor with narcolepsy. This chain's CDR3 is CASSISRAQNYGYTF. Here the CDR3 DNA reads TGTGCCAGCAGCATCAGTAGGGCCCAGAACTATGGCTACACCTTC. The entire variable domain, with the rest obtained from reference TRBV7-2 and TRBJ1-2, is as follows: GAGVSQSPSNKVTEKGKDVELRCDPISGHTALYWYRQSLGQGLEFLIYFQGNSAPDKSGLPSDRFSAERTGGSVSTLTIQRTQQEDSAVYLCASSISRAQNYGYTFGSGTRLTVV.